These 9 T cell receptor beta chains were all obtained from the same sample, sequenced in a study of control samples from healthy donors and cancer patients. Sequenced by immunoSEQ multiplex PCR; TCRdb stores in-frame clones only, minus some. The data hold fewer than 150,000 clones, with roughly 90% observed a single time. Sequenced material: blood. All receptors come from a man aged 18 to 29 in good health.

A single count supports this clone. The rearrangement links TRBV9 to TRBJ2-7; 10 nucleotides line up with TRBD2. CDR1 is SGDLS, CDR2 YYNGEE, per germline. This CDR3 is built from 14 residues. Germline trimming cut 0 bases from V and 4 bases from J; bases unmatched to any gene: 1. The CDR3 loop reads CASSVGAGGYEQYF. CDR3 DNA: TGTGCCAGCAGCGTAGGAGCGGGGGGGTACGAGCAGTACTTC.

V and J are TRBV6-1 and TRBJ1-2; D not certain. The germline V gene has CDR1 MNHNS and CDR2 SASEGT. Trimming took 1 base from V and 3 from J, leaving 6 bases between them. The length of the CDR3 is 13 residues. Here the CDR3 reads CASSEEQHYGYTF. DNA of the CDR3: TGTGCCAGCAGTGAAGAACAGCACTATGGCTACACCTTC.

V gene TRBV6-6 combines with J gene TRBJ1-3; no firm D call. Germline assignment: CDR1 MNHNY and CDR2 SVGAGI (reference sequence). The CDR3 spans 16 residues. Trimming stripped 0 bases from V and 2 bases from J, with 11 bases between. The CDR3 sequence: CASSYSGPLTGNTIYF. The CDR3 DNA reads TGTGCCAGCAGTTACTCAGGCCCGCTGACTGGAAACACCATATATTTT.

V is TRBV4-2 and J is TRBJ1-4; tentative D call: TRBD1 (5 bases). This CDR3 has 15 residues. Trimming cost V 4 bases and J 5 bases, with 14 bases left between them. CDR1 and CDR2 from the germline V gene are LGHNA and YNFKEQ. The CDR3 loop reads CASSRPGRENEKLFF. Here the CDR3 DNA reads TGTGCCAGCAGCCGTCCGGGCAGGGAGAATGAAAAACTGTTTTTT.

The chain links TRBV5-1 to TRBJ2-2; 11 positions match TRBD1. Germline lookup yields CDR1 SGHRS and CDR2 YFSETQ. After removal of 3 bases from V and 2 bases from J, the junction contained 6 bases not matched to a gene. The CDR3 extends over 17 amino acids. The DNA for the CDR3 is TGCGCCAGCAGCTCCGGGACAGGGGGACCCAACACCGGGGAGCTGTTTTTT. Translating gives CASSSGTGGPNTGELFF.

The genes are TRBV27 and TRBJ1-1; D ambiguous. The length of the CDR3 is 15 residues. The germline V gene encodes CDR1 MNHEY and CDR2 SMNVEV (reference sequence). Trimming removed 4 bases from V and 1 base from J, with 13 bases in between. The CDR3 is CASSSTGWANTEAFF. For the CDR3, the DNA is TGTGCCAGCAGTTCTACGGGGTGGGCGAACACTGAAGCTTTCTTT.

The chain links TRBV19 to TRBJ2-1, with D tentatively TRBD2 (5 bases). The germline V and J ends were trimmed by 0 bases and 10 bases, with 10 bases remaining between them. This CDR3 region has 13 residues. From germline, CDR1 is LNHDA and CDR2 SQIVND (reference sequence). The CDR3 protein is CASSIERRLEQFF. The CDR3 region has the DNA TGTGCCAGTAGTATAGAAAGGAGACTAGAGCAGTTCTTC.

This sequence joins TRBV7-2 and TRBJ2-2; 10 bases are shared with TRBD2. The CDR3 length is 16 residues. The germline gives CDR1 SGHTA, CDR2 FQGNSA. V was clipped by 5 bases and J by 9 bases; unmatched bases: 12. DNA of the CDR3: TGTGCCAGCAGCCCGTGGAGCGGGGGGGGCGCGCGGGAGCTGTTTTTT. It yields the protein CASSPWSGGGARELFF.

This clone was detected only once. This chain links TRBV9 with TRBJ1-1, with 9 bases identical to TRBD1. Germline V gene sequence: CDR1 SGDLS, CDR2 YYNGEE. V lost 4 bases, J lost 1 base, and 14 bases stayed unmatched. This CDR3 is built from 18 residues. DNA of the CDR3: TGTGCCAGCAGCCCTGATAGTCGGACAGGGGACAGGAACACTGAAGCTTTCTTT. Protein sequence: CASSPDSRTGDRNTEAFF.